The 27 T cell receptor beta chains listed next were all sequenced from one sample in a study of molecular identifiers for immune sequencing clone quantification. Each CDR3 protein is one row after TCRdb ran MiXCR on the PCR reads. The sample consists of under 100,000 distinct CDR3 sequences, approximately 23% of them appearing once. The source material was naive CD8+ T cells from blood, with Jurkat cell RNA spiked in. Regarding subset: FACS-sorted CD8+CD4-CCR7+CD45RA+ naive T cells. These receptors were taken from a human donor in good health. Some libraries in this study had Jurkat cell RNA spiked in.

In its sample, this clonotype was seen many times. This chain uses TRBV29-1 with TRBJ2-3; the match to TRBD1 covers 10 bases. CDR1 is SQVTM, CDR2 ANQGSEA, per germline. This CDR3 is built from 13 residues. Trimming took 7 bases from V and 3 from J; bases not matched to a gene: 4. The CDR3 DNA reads TGCAGCGCACCGGGACAGGGGACAGATACGCAGTATTTT. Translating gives CSAPGQGTDTQYF.

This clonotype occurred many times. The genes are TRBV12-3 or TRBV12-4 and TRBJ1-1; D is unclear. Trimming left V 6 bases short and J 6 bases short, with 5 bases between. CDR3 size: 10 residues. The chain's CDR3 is CASRPAEAFF. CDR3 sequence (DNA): TGTGCCAGCAGGCCTGCTGAAGCTTTCTTT.

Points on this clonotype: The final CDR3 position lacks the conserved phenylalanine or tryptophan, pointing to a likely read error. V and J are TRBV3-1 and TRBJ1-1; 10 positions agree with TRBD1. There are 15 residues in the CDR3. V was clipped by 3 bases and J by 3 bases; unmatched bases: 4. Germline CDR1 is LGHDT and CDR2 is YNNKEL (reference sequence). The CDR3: CASSHGTGDDTEAFS. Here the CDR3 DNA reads TGTGCCAGCAGCCACGGGACAGGGGATGACACTGAAGCTTTCTCT.

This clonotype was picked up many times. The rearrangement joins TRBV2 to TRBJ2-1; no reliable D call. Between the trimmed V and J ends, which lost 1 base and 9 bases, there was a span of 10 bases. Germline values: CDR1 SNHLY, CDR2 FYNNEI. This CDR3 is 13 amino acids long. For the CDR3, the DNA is TGTGCCAGCAGTGAAGGCCCGGGCGCTGAGCAGTTCTTC. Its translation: CASSEGPGAEQFF.

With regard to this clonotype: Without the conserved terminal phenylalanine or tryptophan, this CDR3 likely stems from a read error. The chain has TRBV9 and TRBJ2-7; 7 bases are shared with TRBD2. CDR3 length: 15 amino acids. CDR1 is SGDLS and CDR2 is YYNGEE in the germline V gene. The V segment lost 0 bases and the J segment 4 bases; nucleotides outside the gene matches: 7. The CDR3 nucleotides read TGTGCCAGCAGCGTAGGGGGTCCTAGCGGTTACGAGCAGTACTCC. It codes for CASSVGGPSGYEQYS.

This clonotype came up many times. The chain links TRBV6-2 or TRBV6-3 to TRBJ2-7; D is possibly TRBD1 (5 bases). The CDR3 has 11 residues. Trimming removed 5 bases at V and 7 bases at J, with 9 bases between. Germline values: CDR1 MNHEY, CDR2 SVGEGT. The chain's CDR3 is CASSPHREQYF. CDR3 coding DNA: TGTGCCAGCAGTCCCCACAGGGAGCAGTACTTC.

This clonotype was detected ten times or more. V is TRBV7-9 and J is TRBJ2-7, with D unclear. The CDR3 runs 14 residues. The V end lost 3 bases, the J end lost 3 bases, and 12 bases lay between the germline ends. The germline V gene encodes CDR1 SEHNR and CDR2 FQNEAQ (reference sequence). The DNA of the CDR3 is TGTGCCAGCAGCTTCAGTAGGGCCGGCTACGAGCAGTACTTC. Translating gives CASSFSRAGYEQYF.

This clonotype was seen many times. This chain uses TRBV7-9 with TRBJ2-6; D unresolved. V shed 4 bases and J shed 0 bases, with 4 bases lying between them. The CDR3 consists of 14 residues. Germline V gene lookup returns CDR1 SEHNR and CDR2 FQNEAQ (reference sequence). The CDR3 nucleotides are TGTGCCAGCAGCTCGGTCTCTGGGGCCAACGTCCTGACTTTC. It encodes CASSSVSGANVLTF.

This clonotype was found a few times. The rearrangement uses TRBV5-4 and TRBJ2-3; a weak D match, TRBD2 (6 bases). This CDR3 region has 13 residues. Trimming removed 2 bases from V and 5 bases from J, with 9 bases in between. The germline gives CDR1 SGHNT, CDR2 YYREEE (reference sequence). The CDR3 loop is CASSFGGGDTQYF. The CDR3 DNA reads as TGTGCCAGCAGCTTTGGGGGAGGAGATACGCAGTATTTT.

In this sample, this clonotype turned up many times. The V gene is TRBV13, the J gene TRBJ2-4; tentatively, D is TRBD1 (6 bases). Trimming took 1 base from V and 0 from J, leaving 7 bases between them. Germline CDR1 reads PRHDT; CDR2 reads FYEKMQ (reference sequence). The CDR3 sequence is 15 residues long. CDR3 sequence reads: CASSLVTGAKNIQYF. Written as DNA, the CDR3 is TGTGCCAGCAGCTTAGTGACAGGAGCCAAAAACATTCAGTACTTC.

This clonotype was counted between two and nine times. The chain's CDR3 is CASSVAGGPFANTGELFF. DNA of the CDR3: TGTGCCAGCAGCGTAGCCGGAGGTCCCTTCGCGAACACCGGGGAGCTGTTTTTT. The chain has TRBV9 and TRBJ2-2; tentatively, D is TRBD2 (5 bases). V shed 0 bases and J shed 0 bases, with 15 bases lying between them. Per germline, CDR1 SGDLS and CDR2 YYNGEE. This CDR3 is built from 18 residues.

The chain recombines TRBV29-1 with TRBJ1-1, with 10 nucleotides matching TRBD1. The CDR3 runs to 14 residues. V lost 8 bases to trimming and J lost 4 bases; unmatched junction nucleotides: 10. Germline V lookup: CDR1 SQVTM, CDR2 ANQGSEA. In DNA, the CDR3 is TGCAGCTTAGAAGATCGGACAGGGGGCACTGAAGCTTTCTTT. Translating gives CSLEDRTGGTEAFF. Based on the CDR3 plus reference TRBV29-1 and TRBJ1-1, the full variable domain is SAVISQKPSRDICQRGTSLTIQCQVDSQVTMMFWYRQQPGQSLTLIATANQGSEATYESGFVIDKFPISRPNLTFSTLTVSNMSPEDSSIYLCSLEDRTGGTEAFFGQGTRLTVV.

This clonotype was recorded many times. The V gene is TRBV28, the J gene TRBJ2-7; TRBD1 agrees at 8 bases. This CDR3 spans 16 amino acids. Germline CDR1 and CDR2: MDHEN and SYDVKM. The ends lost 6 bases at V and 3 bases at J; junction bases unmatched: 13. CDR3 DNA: TGTGCCAGCAGCCGTCCTCGGTCAGGGGGCCACTACGAGCAGTACTTC. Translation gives CASSRPRSGGHYEQYF.

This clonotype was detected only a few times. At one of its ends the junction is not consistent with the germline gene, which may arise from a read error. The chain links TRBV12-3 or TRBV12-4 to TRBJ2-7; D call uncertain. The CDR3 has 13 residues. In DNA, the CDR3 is TGTGCCAGCAGCCCGTTAGTAGACACTCGAATCCTCTTC. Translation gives CASSPLVDTRILF.

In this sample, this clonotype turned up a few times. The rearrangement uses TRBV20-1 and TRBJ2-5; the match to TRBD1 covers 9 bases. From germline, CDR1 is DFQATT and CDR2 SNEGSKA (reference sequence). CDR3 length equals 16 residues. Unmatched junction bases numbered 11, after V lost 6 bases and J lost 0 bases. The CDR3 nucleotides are TGCAGTGCCTTAGGACAGGGGCGAGGGTACCAAGAGACCCAGTACTTC. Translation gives CSALGQGRGYQETQYF.

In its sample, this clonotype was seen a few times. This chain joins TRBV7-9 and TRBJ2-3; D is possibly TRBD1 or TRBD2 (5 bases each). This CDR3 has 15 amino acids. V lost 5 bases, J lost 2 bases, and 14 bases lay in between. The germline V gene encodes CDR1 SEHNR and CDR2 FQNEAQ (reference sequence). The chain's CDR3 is CASSPEPGPTDTQYF. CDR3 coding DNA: TGTGCCAGCAGCCCGGAGCCGGGACCCACAGATACGCAGTATTTT.

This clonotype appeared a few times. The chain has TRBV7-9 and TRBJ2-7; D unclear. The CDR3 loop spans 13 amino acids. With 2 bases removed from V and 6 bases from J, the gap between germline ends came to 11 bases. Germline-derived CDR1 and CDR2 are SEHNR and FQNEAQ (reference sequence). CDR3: CASSLSFSPEQYF. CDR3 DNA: TGTGCCAGCAGCTTATCATTCAGCCCCGAGCAGTACTTC.

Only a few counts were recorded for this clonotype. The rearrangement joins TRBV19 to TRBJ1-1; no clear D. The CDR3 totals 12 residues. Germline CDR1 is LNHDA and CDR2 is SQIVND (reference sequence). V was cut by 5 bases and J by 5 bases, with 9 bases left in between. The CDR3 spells CASSARFTEAFF. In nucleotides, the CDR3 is TGTGCCAGTAGTGCCCGATTTACTGAAGCTTTCTTT. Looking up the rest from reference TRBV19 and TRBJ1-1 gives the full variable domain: DGGITQSPKYLFRKEGQNVTLSCEQNLNHDAMYWYRQDPGQGLRLIYYSQIVNDFQKGDIAEGYSVSREKKESFPLTVTSAQKNPTAFYLCASSARFTEAFFGQGTRLTVV.

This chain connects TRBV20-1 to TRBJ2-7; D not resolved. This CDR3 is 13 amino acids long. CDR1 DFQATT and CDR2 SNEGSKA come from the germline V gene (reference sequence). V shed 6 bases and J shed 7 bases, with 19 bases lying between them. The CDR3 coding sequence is TGCAGTGCACCCACGTTGGGGTACACGGAGCAGTACTTC. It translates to CSAPTLGYTEQYF.

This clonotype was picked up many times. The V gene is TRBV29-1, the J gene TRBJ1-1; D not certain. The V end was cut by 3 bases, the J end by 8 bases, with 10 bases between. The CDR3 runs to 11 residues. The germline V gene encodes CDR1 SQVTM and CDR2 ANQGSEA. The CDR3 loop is CSVDRTDEAFF. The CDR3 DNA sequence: TGCAGCGTTGATCGGACGGACGAAGCTTTCTTT.

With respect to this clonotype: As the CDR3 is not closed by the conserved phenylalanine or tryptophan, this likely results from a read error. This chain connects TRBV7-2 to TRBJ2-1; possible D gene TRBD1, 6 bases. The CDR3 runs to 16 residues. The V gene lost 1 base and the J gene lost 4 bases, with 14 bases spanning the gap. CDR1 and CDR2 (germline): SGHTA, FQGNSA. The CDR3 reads CASSLVRQGLYNEQFS. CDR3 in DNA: TGTGCCAGCAGCTTAGTACGCCAGGGGTTATACAATGAGCAGTTCTCC.

CDR3 region: CASSKPVRLAGVADTQYF. CDR3 nucleotides: TGTGCCAGCAGCAAACCCGTAAGACTAGCGGGGGTGGCAGATACGCAGTATTTT. The chain couples TRBV5-3 to TRBJ2-3, with 12 nucleotides matching TRBD2. TRBV5-3 is recorded as an ORF, its role being uncertain. The CDR3 contains 18 residues. The V and J ends lost 8 bases and 4 bases, in that order; junction bases with no gene match: 17.

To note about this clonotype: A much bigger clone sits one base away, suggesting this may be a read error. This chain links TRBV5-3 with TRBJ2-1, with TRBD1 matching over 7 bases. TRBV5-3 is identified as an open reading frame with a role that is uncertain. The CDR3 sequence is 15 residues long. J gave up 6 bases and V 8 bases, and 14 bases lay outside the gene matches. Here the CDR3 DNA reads TGTGCCAGCAGCCCGAGGACAGGTCAAGGCAATGAGCAGTTCTTC. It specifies CASSPRTGQGNEQFF.

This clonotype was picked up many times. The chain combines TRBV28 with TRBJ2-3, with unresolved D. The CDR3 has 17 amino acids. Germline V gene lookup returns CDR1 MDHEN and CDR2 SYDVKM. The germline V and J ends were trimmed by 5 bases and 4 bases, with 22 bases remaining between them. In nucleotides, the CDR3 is TGTGCCAGCAGTAGACCCCTCGAAAGGAAGGATGCAGATACGCAGTATTTT. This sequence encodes CASSRPLERKDADTQYF.

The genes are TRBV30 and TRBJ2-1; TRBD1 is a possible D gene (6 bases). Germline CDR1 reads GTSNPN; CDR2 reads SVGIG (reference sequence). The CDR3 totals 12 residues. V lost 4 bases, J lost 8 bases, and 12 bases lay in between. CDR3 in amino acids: CAWNRDTYEQFF. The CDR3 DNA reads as TGTGCCTGGAACCGGGACACATATGAGCAGTTCTTC.

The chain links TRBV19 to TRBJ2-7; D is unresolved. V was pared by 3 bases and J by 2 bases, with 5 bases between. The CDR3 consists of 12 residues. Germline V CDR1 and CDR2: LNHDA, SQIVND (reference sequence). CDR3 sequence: CASSIGAYEQYF. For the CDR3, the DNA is TGTGCCAGTAGTATTGGGGCCTACGAGCAGTACTTC.

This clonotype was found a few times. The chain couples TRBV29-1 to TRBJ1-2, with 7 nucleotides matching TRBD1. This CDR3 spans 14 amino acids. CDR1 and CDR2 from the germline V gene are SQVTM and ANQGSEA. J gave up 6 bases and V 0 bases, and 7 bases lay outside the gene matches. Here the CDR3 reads CSVEDRDSPNGYTF. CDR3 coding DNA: TGCAGCGTTGAAGACCGGGACAGCCCAAATGGCTACACCTTC.